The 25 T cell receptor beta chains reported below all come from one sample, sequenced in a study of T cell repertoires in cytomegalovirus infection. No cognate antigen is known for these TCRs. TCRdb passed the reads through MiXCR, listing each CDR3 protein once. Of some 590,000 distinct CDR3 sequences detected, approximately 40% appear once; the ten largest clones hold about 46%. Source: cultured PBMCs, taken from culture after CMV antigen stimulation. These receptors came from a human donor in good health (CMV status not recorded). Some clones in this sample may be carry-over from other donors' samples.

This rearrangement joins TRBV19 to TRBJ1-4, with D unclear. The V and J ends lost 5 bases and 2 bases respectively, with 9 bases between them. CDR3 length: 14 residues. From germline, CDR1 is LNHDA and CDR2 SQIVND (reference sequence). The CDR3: CASSSPSTNEKLFF. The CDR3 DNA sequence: TGTGCCAGTAGTTCGCCGTCTACTAATGAAAAACTGTTTTTT.

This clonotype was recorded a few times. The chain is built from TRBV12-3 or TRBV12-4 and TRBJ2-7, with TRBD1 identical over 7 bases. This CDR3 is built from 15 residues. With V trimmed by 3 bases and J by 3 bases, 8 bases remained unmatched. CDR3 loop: CASSFKTGTSYEQYF. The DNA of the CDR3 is TGTGCCAGCAGTTTTAAGACAGGGACCAGCTACGAGCAGTACTTC.

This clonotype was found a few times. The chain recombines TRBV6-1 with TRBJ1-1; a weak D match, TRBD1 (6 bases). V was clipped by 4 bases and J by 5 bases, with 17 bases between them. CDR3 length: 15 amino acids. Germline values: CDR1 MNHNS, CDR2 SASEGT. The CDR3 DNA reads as TGTGCCAGCAGTGCCAACAGGGCCGGAGGGACTGAAGCTTTCTTT. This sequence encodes CASSANRAGGTEAFF.

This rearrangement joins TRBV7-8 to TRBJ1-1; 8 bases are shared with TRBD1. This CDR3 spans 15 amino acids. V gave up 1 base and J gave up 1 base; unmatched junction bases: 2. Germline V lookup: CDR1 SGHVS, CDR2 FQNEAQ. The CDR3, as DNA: TGTGCCAGCAGCTTAGATGGGACAGGGAACACTGAAGCTTTCTTT. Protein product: CASSLDGTGNTEAFF.

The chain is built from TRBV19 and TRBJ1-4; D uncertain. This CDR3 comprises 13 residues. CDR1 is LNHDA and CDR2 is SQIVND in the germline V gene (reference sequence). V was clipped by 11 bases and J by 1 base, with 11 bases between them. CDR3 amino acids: CAARAQTNEKLFF. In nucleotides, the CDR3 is TGTGCCGCCCGGGCCCAAACTAATGAAAAACTGTTTTTT.

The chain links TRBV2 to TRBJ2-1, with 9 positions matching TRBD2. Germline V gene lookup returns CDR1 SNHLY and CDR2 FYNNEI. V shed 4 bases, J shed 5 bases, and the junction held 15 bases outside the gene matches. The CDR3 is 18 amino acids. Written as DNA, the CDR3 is TGTGCCAGCAGTGGAGGCCCCGGTGGAGCGGGGGGCGACAATGAGCAGTTCTTC. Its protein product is CASSGGPGGAGGDNEQFF.

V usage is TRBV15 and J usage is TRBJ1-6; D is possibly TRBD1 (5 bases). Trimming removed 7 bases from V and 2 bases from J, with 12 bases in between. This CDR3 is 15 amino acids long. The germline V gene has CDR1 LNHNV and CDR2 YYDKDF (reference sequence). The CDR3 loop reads CATTGGLAYNSPLHF. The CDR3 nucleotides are TGTGCCACCACGGGGGGTCTTGCCTATAATTCACCCCTCCACTTT.

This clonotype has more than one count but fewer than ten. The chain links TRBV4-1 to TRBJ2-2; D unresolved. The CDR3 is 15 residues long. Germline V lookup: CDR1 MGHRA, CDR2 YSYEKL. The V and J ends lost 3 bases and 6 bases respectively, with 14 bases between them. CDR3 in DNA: TGCGCCAGCAGCCAGGAATACGGACCACCCGGGGAGCTGTTTTTT. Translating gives CASSQEYGPPGELFF.

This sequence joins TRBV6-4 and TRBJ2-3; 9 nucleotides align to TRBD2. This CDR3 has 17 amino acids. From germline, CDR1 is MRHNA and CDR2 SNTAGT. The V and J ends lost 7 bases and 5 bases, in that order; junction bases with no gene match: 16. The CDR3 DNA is TGTGCCAGCAAACGAGATAGCGGGAGCCTGGGGGGAGATACGCAGTATTTT. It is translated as CASKRDSGSLGGDTQYF.

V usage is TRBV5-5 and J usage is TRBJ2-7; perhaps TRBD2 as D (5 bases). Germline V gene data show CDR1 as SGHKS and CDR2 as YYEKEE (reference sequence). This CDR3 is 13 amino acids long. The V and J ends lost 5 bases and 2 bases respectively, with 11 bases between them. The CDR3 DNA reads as TGTGCCAGCAGTCGTAGGGAGACCTACGAGCAGTACTTC. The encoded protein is CASSRRETYEQYF.

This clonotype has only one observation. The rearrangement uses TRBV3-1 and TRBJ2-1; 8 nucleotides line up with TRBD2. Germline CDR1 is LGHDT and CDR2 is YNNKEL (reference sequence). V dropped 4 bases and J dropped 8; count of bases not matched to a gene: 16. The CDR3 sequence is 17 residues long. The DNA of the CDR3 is TGTGCCAGCAGCCGACAAGTCCCGGGACTAGGGGTCGATGAGCAGTTCTTC. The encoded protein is CASSRQVPGLGVDEQFF.

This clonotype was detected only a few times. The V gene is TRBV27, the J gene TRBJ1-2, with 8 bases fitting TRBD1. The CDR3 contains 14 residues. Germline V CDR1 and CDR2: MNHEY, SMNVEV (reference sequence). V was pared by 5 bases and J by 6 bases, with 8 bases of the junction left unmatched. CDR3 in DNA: TGTGCCAGCAGTCCGGACAGGGAAAGCCATGGCTACACCTTC. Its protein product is CASSPDRESHGYTF.

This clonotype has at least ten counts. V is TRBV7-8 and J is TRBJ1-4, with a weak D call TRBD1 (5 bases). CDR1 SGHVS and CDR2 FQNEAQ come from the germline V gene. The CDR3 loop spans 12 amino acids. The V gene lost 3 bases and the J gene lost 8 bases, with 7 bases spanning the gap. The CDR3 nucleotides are TGTGCCAGCAGCTTGGGGCGGGAAAAACTGTTTTTT. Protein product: CASSLGREKLFF.

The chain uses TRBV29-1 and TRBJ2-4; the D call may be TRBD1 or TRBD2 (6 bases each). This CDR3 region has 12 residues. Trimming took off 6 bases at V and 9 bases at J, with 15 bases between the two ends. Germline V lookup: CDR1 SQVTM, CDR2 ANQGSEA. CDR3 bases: TGCAGCGTGGGTGGCGGAGGGGGCATTCAGTACTTC. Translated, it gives CSVGGGGGIQYF.

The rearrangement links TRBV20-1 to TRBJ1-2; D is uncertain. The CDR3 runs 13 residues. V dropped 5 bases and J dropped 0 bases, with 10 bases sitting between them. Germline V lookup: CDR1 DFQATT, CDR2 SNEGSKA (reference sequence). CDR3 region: CSAQQKTNYGYTF. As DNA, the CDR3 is TGCAGTGCTCAACAGAAGACTAACTATGGCTACACCTTC.

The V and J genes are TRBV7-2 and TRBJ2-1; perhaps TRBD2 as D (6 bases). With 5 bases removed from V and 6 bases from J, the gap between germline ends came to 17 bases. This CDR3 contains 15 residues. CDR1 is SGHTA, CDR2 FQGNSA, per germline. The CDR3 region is CASSLRETRFNEQFF. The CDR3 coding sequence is TGTGCCAGCAGCCTCCGGGAGACCCGTTTCAATGAGCAGTTCTTC.

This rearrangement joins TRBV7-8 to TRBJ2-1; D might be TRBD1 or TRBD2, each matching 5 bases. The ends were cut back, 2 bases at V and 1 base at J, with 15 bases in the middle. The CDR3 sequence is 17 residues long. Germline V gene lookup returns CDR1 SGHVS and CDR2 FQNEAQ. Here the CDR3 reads CASSLKNLGVSYNEQFF. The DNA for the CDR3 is TGTGCCAGCAGCTTAAAGAATTTGGGGGTTTCCTACAATGAGCAGTTCTTC.

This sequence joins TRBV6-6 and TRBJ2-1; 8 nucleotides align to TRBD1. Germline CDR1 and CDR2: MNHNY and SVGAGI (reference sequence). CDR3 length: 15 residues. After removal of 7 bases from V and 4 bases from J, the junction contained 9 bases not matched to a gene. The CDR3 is CASTVDRALYNEQFF. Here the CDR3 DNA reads TGTGCCAGCACCGTGGACAGGGCCCTATACAATGAGCAGTTCTTC.

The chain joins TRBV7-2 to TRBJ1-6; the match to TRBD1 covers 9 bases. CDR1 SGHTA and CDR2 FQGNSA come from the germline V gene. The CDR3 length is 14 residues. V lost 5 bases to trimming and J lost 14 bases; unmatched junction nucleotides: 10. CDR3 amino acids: CASSPDRGITSLHF. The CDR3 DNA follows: TGTGCCAGCAGCCCCGACAGGGGGATTACATCCCTCCACTTT.

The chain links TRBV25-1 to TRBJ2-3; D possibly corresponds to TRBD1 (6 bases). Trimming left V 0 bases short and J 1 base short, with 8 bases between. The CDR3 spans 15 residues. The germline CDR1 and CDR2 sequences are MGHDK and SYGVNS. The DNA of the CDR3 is TGTGCCAGCAGTGAATACAGGGGAGGCACAGATACGCAGTATTTT. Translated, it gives CASSEYRGGTDTQYF.

The CDR3 bases are TGTGCCAGCAGTGTGGCTGCGTCGGCTTTCTTT. It translates to CASSVAASAFF. J is TRBJ1-1 and V is TRBV6-8; D not resolved. Germline CDR1 and CDR2: MNHGY and SAAAGT. V lost 5 bases and J lost 11, with 12 bases in between. The CDR3 totals 11 residues.

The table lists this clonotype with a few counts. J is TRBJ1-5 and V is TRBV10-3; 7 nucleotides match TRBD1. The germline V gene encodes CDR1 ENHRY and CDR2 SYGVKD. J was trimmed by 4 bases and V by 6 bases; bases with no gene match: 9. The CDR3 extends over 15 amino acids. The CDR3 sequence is CAIRPDRDGNQPQHF. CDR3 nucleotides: TGTGCCATCAGGCCTGACAGGGACGGGAATCAGCCCCAGCATTTT.

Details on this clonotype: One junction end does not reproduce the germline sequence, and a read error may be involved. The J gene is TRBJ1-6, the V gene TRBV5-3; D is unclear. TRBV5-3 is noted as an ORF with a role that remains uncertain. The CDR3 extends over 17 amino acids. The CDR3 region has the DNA TGTGCCAGCAGCTTGGAGCCGCGGCAGGCCGATAATTCACCCCTCCACTTT. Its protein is CASSLEPRQADNSPLHF.

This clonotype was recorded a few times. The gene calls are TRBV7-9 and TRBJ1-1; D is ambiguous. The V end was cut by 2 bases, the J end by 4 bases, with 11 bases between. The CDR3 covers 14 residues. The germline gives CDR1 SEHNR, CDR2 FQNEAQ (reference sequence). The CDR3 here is CASSLQVGGTEAFF. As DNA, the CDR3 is TGTGCCAGCAGCTTACAAGTGGGAGGCACTGAAGCTTTCTTT.

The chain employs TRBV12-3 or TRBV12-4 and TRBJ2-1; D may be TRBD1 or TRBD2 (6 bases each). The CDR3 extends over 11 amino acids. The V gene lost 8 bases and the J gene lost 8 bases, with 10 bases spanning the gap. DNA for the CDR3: TGTGCCAGCCTAAGGGGGGATGAGCAGTTCTTC. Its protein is CASLRGDEQFF.